One and the same sample provided the 15 T cell receptor beta chains below, sequenced in a study of blood T cell repertoires in COVID-19 (dated by TCRdb to the early 2020s). The library was generated by the immunoSEQ multiplex PCR assay. TCRdb stores this immuneACCESS table with in-frame sequences only. Part of the clones is absent; in the studies checked, under half of the shortfall reflects unresolved V genes, and no reason is known for the rest. A total of about 110,000 clones appear in this sample, 75% to 95% of them only once. In total, the top ten clones hold roughly 1.3% of the sample. The sequencing sample was made of peripheral blood. These receptors all come from a woman aged 25-40 years with acute or convalescent COVID-19.

For the CDR3, the DNA is TGTGCCAGCAGCCAAGACTCTACTAGCGTATACAATGAGCAGTTCTTC. This translates into CASSQDSTSVYNEQFF. The chain couples TRBV4-2 to TRBJ2-1; 7 positions agree with TRBD2. Losses at the gene ends were 0 bases for V and 4 bases for J; bases not matched to a gene: 6. The CDR3 runs to 16 residues. CDR1 is LGHNA, CDR2 YNFKEQ, per germline.

This sequence joins TRBV15 and TRBJ2-3; 11 bases match TRBD1. The length of the CDR3 is 15 residues. Germline assignment: CDR1 LNHNV and CDR2 YYDKDF (reference sequence). After removal of 6 bases from V and 5 bases from J, the junction contained 7 bases not matched to a gene. The CDR3: CATSIRTGGKDTQYF. The CDR3 coding sequence is TGTGCCACCAGTATAAGGACAGGGGGCAAAGATACGCAGTATTTT.

The V gene is TRBV6-5, the J gene TRBJ1-1, with 8 nucleotides matching TRBD1. Trimming removed 2 bases from V and 14 bases from J; junction bases left unmatched: 7. The V gene's germline CDR1 is MNHEY and CDR2 SVGAGI. This CDR3 has 12 amino acids. The CDR3 region is CASSYPDRVPFF. The CDR3 bases are TGTGCCAGCAGTTACCCGGACAGGGTCCCGTTCTTT.

In DNA, the CDR3 is TGTGCCAGTAGTATAGTAGTAGCGGAAGAGACCCAGTACTTC. Translated, it gives CASSIVVAEETQYF. The rearrangement uses TRBV19 and TRBJ2-5; possibly TRBD2 for D (6 bases). The CDR3 is 14 amino acids. V was cut by 1 base and J by 3 bases, with 9 bases left in between. Germline loops: CDR1 LNHDA, CDR2 SQIVND (reference sequence).

The gene calls are TRBV11-3 and TRBJ2-3; TRBD2 aligns across 8 bases. The germline CDR1 and CDR2 sequences are SGHNT and YENEEA. V was clipped by 5 bases and J by 4 bases; unmatched bases: 23. The CDR3 length is 20 residues. The CDR3 sequence is CASSPPLLTGGPFRADTQYF. The CDR3 coding sequence is TGTGCCAGCAGCCCGCCTCTCTTGACGGGGGGGCCGTTTAGGGCAGATACGCAGTATTTT.

This clone appeared a single time. The rearrangement joins TRBV7-2 to TRBJ2-7; D remains unclear. The CDR3 length is 17 residues. The V end lost 1 base, the J end lost 2 bases, and 18 bases lay between the germline ends. Germline loops: CDR1 SGHTA, CDR2 FQGNSA. CDR3 DNA sequence: TGTGCCAGCAGCTTAGTAGCCCATGTTAGTGTCCCCTACGAGCAGTACTTC. It codes for CASSLVAHVSVPYEQYF.

The chain employs TRBV6-6 and TRBJ2-7; 10 bases map to TRBD1. CDR3 length equals 14 residues. The ends lost 2 bases at V and 3 bases at J; junction bases unmatched: 1. Germline CDR1 and CDR2: MNHNY and SVGAGI (reference sequence). CDR3 nucleotide sequence: TGTGCCAGCAGTTACCGGACAGGGGGCTACGAGCAGTACTTC. Its protein product is CASSYRTGGYEQYF.

Notes on this clone: Other DNA sequences within the sample encode an identical CDR3. The rearrangement uses TRBV28 and TRBJ1-2, with TRBD1 matching 10 bases. The V gene end was trimmed by 6 bases and the J gene end by 2 bases; junction bases not matched to a gene: 3. The length of the CDR3 is 14 residues. Germline V lookup: CDR1 MDHEN, CDR2 SYDVKM. CDR3 sequence reads: CASSPGQGNYGYTF. The CDR3 region has the DNA TGTGCCAGCAGCCCGGGACAGGGGAACTATGGCTACACCTTC.

The V call is TRBV30, the J call TRBJ1-5, with D maybe TRBD1 (5 bases). The germline V gene has CDR1 GTSNPN and CDR2 SVGIG (reference sequence). CDR3 size: 13 residues. Between the trimmed V and J ends, which lost 3 bases and 5 bases, there was a span of 11 bases. The DNA for the CDR3 is TGTGCCTGGAGGGCGGGGCGTGATCAGCCCCAGCATTTT. It is translated as CAWRAGRDQPQHF.

This clone occurred a few times. This rearrangement joins TRBV10-1 to TRBJ1-5; possibly TRBD1 for D (5 bases). The CDR3 has 14 amino acids. Trimming removed 8 bases at V and 0 bases at J, with 11 bases between. Germline loops: CDR1 WNHNN, CDR2 SYGVQD (reference sequence). CDR3: CASSDSDSNQPQHF. DNA for the CDR3: TGCGCCAGCTCTGACAGTGATAGCAATCAGCCCCAGCATTTT.

This clone came up once. The chain combines TRBV4-2 with TRBJ1-2; TRBD1 is a possible D gene (5 bases). CDR3 size: 17 residues. V was pared by 1 base and J by 4 bases, with 19 bases between. Germline CDR1 and CDR2: LGHNA and YNFKEQ. CDR3 sequence: CASSQGQGRDFVYGYTF. CDR3 in DNA: TGTGCCAGCAGCCAAGGGCAGGGCCGCGATTTTGTCTATGGCTACACCTTC.

This clone was detected once. The chain has TRBV10-2 and TRBJ1-3, with D unresolved. CDR1 and CDR2 from the germline V gene are WSHSY and SAAADI. This CDR3 is 16 amino acids long. Trimming took 2 bases from V and 0 from J, leaving 11 bases between them. The CDR3 DNA sequence: TGCGCCAGCAGTGAGGCAGGAACCCACTCTGGAAACACCATATATTTT. The encoded protein is CASSEAGTHSGNTIYF.

The rearrangement uses TRBV4-2 and TRBJ1-2; 8 bases match TRBD1. This CDR3 has 15 amino acids. Looked up from germline, CDR1 is LGHNA and CDR2 is YNFKEQ. Unmatched junction bases numbered 8, after V lost 4 bases and J lost 4 bases. In DNA form, the CDR3 reads TGTGCCAGCAGCCCCGGACAGGGCAAAACCTATGGCTACACCTTC. Its protein is CASSPGQGKTYGYTF.

The chain has TRBV3-1 (or the pseudogene TRBV3-2) and TRBJ1-2; TRBD1 might be the D (5 bases). Trimming took 4 bases from V and 3 from J, leaving 15 bases between them. This CDR3 is built from 15 residues. CDR1 is LGHDT and CDR2 is YNNKEL in the germline V gene (reference sequence). The CDR3 coding sequence is TGTGCCAGCAGCCCTCATTCCAGGGCTGACTATGGCTACACCTTC. Translating gives CASSPHSRADYGYTF.

This clone was counted once. The V gene is TRBV6-5, the J gene TRBJ2-7; tentatively, D is TRBD1 (6 bases). The CDR3 runs to 15 residues. V was trimmed by 0 bases and J by 3 bases, leaving 12 bases between them. Per the germline V gene, CDR1 is MNHEY and CDR2 is SVGAGI. The CDR3 loop is CASSYSSGVNYEQYF. Written as DNA, the CDR3 is TGTGCCAGCAGTTACTCATCAGGGGTCAACTACGAGCAGTACTTC.